Each of the 26 T cell receptor beta chains below was sequenced from the same sample in a study of spatial heterogeneity in lung cancer. The time point was: sample taken at primary tumor resection. Unsorted whole RNA of tumor, nontumor lung or frozen PBMC was sequenced. Each CDR3 protein is one row after TCRdb ran MiXCR on the 5' RACE reads. The sample yields tens of thousands of distinct CDR3 sequences, less than 6% seen once. The sample here was PBMCs, taken at surgery. The receptors here all came from a male donor with early-stage non-small cell lung cancer.

This clonotype has at least ten counts. The chain uses TRBV5-6 and TRBJ1-4; D is ambiguous. This CDR3 comprises 14 residues. Trimming left V 1 base short and J 5 bases short, with 9 bases between. Germline V gives CDR1 SGHDT, CDR2 YYEEEE. The CDR3 DNA is TGTGCCAGCAGCTTGATGAGCAAAAATGAAAAACTGTTTTTT. Translating it yields CASSLMSKNEKLFF.

By proportion, this clonotype is medium-sized. The V gene is TRBV3-1, the J gene TRBJ2-7, with D perhaps TRBD2 (8 bases). The CDR3 extends over 18 amino acids. V was clipped by 0 bases and J by 1 base, with 19 bases between them. In germline, CDR1 is LGHDT, CDR2 YNNKEL (reference sequence). Here the CDR3 reads CASSQDRGGQSVSYEQYF. DNA for the CDR3: TGTGCCAGCAGCCAAGACCGGGGGGGACAGTCGGTTTCCTACGAGCAGTACTTC.

This clonotype was detected ten times or more. The chain has TRBV11-2 and TRBJ2-5, with 8 bases lining up with TRBD2. The germline CDR1 and CDR2 sequences are SGHAT and FQNNGV. The CDR3 runs to 16 residues. V shed 1 base, J shed 1 base, and the junction held 5 bases outside the gene matches. The CDR3 loop reads CASSLAGGGPQETQYF. The CDR3, as DNA: TGTGCCAGCAGCTTAGCAGGCGGGGGGCCCCAAGAGACCCAGTACTTC.

This clonotype was observed at least ten times. In DNA, the CDR3 is TGTGCCAGCAGCCTCGGACTAGCGGGTGGTGAGACCCAGTACTTC. Protein: CASSLGLAGGETQYF. The chain has TRBV6-5 and TRBJ2-5; 11 bases are shared with TRBD2. CDR3 length equals 15 residues. The germline CDR1 and CDR2 sequences are MNHEY and SVGAGI. V trimming: 6 bases; J trimming: 5 bases; junction bases outside the gene matches: 8.

This clonotype is categorized as medium-sized. The chain has TRBV7-2 and TRBJ2-3, with TRBD1 identical over 8 bases. The CDR3 covers 14 residues. Germline CDR1 SGHTA, CDR2 FQGNSA. V gave up 4 bases and J gave up 5 bases; unmatched junction bases: 5. In nucleotides, the CDR3 is TGTGCCAGCAGCTCAGGGGGCGCGGGAGATACGCAGTATTTT. Protein sequence: CASSSGGAGDTQYF.

In its sample, this clonotype was seen many times. The V gene is TRBV3-1, the J gene TRBJ2-7; D possibly matches TRBD1 or TRBD2 (5 bases each). Trimming cost V 1 base and J 2 bases, with 15 bases left between them. Germline CDR1 reads LGHDT; CDR2 reads YNNKEL (reference sequence). The CDR3 loop spans 16 amino acids. CDR3 DNA: TGTGCCAGCAGCCAAGCGCAACTGAGGGGCACCTACGAGCAGTACTTC. Translating gives CASSQAQLRGTYEQYF.

This clonotype was found many times. CDR3 DNA sequence: TGTGCCAGCAGCCAACCCCGGTCTAGCACAGATACGCAGTATTTT. It translates to CASSQPRSSTDTQYF. The chain is built from TRBV3-1 and TRBJ2-3; D gene unclear. Germline V gene sequence: CDR1 LGHDT, CDR2 YNNKEL (reference sequence). V lost 2 bases and J 0 bases, leaving 9 bases between the germline ends. This CDR3 is built from 15 residues.

The sample holds a few counts of this clonotype. The chain uses TRBV10-3 and TRBJ1-5; TRBD1 is a possible D gene (6 bases). The V and J ends lost 2 bases and 10 bases respectively, with 12 bases between them. The CDR3 runs 13 residues. CDR1 ENHRY and CDR2 SYGVKD come from the germline V gene. CDR3 nucleotide sequence: TGTGCCATCAGTGAGATGGGGGGCAGCCCCCAGCATTTT. This translates into CAISEMGGSPQHF.

The table lists this clonotype with many counts. The chain recombines TRBV6-1 with TRBJ2-1; 8 positions match TRBD2. The CDR3 sequence is 13 residues long. Germline CDR1 and CDR2: MNHNS and SASEGT. V gave up 10 bases and J gave up 3 bases; unmatched junction bases: 5. Here the CDR3 DNA reads TGTGCCACCAGCGGGGGAATCTACAATGAGCAGTTCTTC. The encoded protein is CATSGGIYNEQFF.

This clonotype was observed many times. CDR3 region: CASSPGQGFNSPLHF. In DNA form, the CDR3 reads TGTGCCAGCAGCCCGGGACAAGGGTTCAATTCACCCCTCCACTTT. The chain links TRBV28 to TRBJ1-6; TRBD1 is a possible D gene (6 bases). V was cut by 6 bases and J by 7 bases, with 16 bases left in between. CDR3 length equals 15 residues. Per germline, CDR1 MDHEN and CDR2 SYDVKM.

The chain recombines TRBV6-1 with TRBJ1-6; 7 nucleotides line up with TRBD1. Germline V lookup: CDR1 MNHNS, CDR2 SASEGT. The CDR3 covers 15 residues. V lost 5 bases, J lost 3 bases, and 4 bases stayed unmatched. CDR3 DNA sequence: TGTGCCAGCAGTTACTCAGGGGGCTATAATTCACCCCTCCACTTT. This sequence encodes CASSYSGGYNSPLHF.

This clonotype came up many times. The chain carries TRBV27 and TRBJ2-7; no definite D call. The CDR3 consists of 15 residues. V dropped 2 bases and J dropped 5 bases, with 16 bases sitting between them. CDR1 MNHEY and CDR2 SMNVEV come from the germline V gene (reference sequence). The CDR3 reads CASSLKGTMFNEQYF. CDR3 bases: TGTGCCAGCAGTTTAAAGGGTACAATGTTCAACGAGCAGTACTTC.

This clonotype came up many times. The V gene is TRBV6-2 or TRBV6-3, the J gene TRBJ2-1; D may be TRBD2 (6 bases). V shed 6 bases and J shed 0 bases, with 21 bases lying between them. CDR3 length: 18 amino acids. From germline, CDR1 is MNHEY and CDR2 SVGEGT. The chain's CDR3 is CASRPGLTFSGSYNEQFF. CDR3 bases: TGTGCCAGCAGACCGGGACTGACCTTTTCCGGCTCCTACAATGAGCAGTTCTTC.

This clonotype was seen a handful of times. The V gene is TRBV3-1, the J gene TRBJ1-2; D is uncertain. Trimming shortened V by 0 bases and J by 3 bases, and 14 bases separated the two germline ends. From germline, CDR1 is LGHDT and CDR2 YNNKEL (reference sequence). The CDR3 spans 16 residues. CDR3 region: CASSQDGGNIDYGYTF. CDR3 DNA: TGTGCCAGCAGCCAAGATGGAGGGAATATCGACTATGGCTACACCTTC.

This clonotype was picked up many times. The J gene is TRBJ1-5, the V gene TRBV7-2; 7 nucleotides match TRBD1. Germline CDR1 SGHTA, CDR2 FQGNSA. Trimming removed 0 bases from V and 2 bases from J; junction bases left unmatched: 7. The CDR3 sequence is 17 residues long. The CDR3 coding sequence is TGTGCCAGCAGCTTAGCGCTAAGGGGGCGAGGCAATCAGCCCCAGCATTTT. Its protein is CASSLALRGRGNQPQHF.

The table lists this clonotype with many counts. The rearrangement links TRBV19 to TRBJ2-3; no firm D call. The V gene lost 5 bases and the J gene lost 1 base, with 19 bases spanning the gap. CDR1 is LNHDA, CDR2 SQIVND, per germline (reference sequence). This CDR3 comprises 17 residues. The DNA for the CDR3 is TGTGCCAGTAGTGCCACCCCCCGAGGTTTTGGCACAGATACGCAGTATTTT. This codes for CASSATPRGFGTDTQYF.

The rearrangement links TRBV27 to TRBJ2-1, with D possibly matching TRBD1 (6 bases). The germline V and J ends were trimmed by 6 bases and 6 bases, with 18 bases remaining between them. Per the germline V gene, CDR1 is MNHEY and CDR2 is SMNVEV (reference sequence). This CDR3 contains 15 residues. Written as DNA, the CDR3 is TGTGCCAGCAGCAAGACTCCAGGGGATATCAATGAGCAGTTCTTC. Translated: CASSKTPGDINEQFF.

This clonotype was picked up many times. The genes are TRBV9 and TRBJ2-1, with TRBD1 matching over 8 bases. The CDR3 contains 17 residues. Germline V gene lookup returns CDR1 SGDLS and CDR2 YYNGEE. Losses at the gene ends were 2 bases for V and 9 bases for J; bases not matched to a gene: 16. CDR3 sequence reads: CASSVSIIGQGDIEQFF. The CDR3 DNA reads as TGTGCCAGCAGCGTCAGTATAATAGGACAGGGAGATATTGAGCAGTTCTTC.

Ten or more counts support this clonotype. The chain combines TRBV19 with TRBJ1-5; D is perhaps TRBD1 (6 bases). V was trimmed by 7 bases and J by 7 bases, leaving 17 bases between them. The CDR3 runs 14 residues. The germline gives CDR1 LNHDA, CDR2 SQIVND (reference sequence). This CDR3 reads CASTLRSGGQPQHF. CDR3 bases: TGTGCCAGTACCTTAAGGTCCGGGGGCCAGCCCCAGCATTTT.

This clonotype was observed many times. The chain recombines TRBV3-1 with TRBJ2-1, with a tentative D call TRBD2 (6 bases). Germline V CDR1 and CDR2: LGHDT, YNNKEL (reference sequence). This CDR3 comprises 16 residues. V dropped 4 bases and J dropped 4 bases, with 17 bases sitting between them. The CDR3 bases are TGTGCCAGCAGCCCACTGGGGGGTGATGAGTACAATGAGCAGTTCTTC. It yields the protein CASSPLGGDEYNEQFF.

The table lists this clonotype with many counts. The V call is TRBV2, the J call TRBJ2-7; possibly TRBD1 for D (6 bases). Trimming shortened V by 1 base and J by 2 bases, and 6 bases separated the two germline ends. CDR1 and CDR2 from the germline V gene are SNHLY and FYNNEI. The CDR3 runs to 13 residues. The CDR3 protein is CASSEGTAYEQYF. The CDR3, as DNA: TGTGCCAGCAGTGAAGGGACAGCCTACGAGCAGTACTTC. The variable domain in full, completed from reference TRBV2 and TRBJ2-7, reads EPEVTQTPSHQVTQMGQEVILRCVPISNHLYFYWYRQILGQKVEFLVSFYNNEISEKSEIFDDQFSVERPDGSNFTLKIRSTKLEDSAMYFCASSEGTAYEQYFGPGTRLTVT.

This clonotype has at least ten counts. The chain recombines TRBV9 with TRBJ2-4; D not resolved. The V end was cut by 2 bases, the J end by 9 bases, with 18 bases between. CDR1 and CDR2 (germline): SGDLS, YYNGEE. The CDR3 length is 15 residues. In nucleotides, the CDR3 is TGTGCCAGCAGCGTGGGCCTCCAGGATCGGGCCATTCAGTACTTC. This encodes CASSVGLQDRAIQYF.

This clonotype was detected ten times or more. The chain combines TRBV11-3 with TRBJ2-7; 12 bases are a match to TRBD2. This CDR3 region has 16 residues. V lost 5 bases and J lost 5; bases outside the gene matches: 10. Germline CDR1 reads SGHNT; CDR2 reads YENEEA. CDR3 residues: CASSHGLAGPMDEQYF. The CDR3 region has the DNA TGTGCCAGCAGCCACGGACTAGCGGGGCCCATGGACGAGCAGTACTTC.

In its sample, this clonotype was seen many times. The V call is TRBV29-1, the J call TRBJ1-3; D gene ambiguous. CDR3 length: 13 amino acids. The V gene's germline CDR1 is SQVTM and CDR2 ANQGSEA. Trimming cost V 3 bases and J 1 base, with 7 bases left between them. The DNA of the CDR3 is TGCAGCGTTGAGCTGGGATCTGGAAACACCATATATTTT. It codes for CSVELGSGNTIYF.

This clonotype was counted many times. CDR3 in amino acids: CASPPETLAGDTEAFF. The CDR3, as DNA: TGTGCCAGCCCTCCCGAGACCCTGGCCGGGGACACTGAAGCTTTCTTT. The chain carries TRBV6-1 and TRBJ1-1; D gene unclear. This CDR3 has 16 amino acids. Germline-derived CDR1 and CDR2 are MNHNS and SASEGT. Trimming stripped 8 bases from V and 3 bases from J, with 22 bases between.

This clonotype was counted only a few times. The chain links TRBV27 to TRBJ1-4, with D unresolved. Germline CDR1 is MNHEY and CDR2 is SMNVEV (reference sequence). With 8 bases removed from V and 4 bases from J, the gap between germline ends came to 11 bases. The CDR3 is made up of 13 amino acids. CDR3 loop: CASRRTGNEKLFF. The CDR3 coding sequence is TGTGCCAGCCGAAGGACGGGTAATGAAAAACTGTTTTTT.